The TCR beta chain described here comes from a study of T cells in Graves' hyperthyroidism and ophthalmopathy. Study-wide findings and caveats: Most expanded thyroid clonotypes above 0.001 recurred in blood.

Amplification yielded TCR beta CDR3 regions, with RNA transcripts as the source. Initially, a first-round RT-PCR of the TCR CDR3 employed the HTBI primer set. A single record per CDR3 protein comes from TCRdb applying MiXCR to the multiplex PCR reads. The repertoire has about 590,000 distinct CDR3 sequences, 14% of them found once; the top ten carry roughly 6.9%. This clonotype was picked up many times. The antigen is unknown. Germline V gene lookup returns CDR1 SQVTM and CDR2 ANQGSEA. This CDR3 contains 15 residues. With V trimmed by 2 bases and J by 1 base, 6 bases remained unmatched. Ophthalmopathy in the patients scored at least 3 on Clinical Activity Score and at least 4 on NOSPECS grade, lasting under 3 months. Pregnant or lactating patients were excluded, as were those with uncontrolled infection or other autoimmune disease.

The sample consisted of blood. This sequence originates from a woman younger than 30 with Graves' ophthalmopathy. The V and J genes are TRBV29-1 and TRBJ2-7; TRBD1 matches at 9 bases. The CDR3 loop is CSVEFRGQGSYEQYF. For the CDR3, the DNA is TGCAGCGTTGAATTCCGGGGACAGGGATCCTACGAGCAGTACTTC.